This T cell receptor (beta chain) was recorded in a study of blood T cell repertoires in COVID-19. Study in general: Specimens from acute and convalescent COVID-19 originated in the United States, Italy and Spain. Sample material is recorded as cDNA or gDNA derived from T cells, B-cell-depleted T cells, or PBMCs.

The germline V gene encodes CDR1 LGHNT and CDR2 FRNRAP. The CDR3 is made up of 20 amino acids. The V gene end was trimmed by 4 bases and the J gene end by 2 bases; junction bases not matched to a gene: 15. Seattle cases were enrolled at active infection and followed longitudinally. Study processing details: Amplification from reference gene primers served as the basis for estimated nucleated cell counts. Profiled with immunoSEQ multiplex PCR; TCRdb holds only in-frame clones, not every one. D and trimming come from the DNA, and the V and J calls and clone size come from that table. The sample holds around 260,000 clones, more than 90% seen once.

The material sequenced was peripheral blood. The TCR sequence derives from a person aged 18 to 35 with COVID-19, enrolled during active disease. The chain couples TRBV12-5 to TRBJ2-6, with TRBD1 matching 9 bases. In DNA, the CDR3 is TGTGCTAGTGGTTCCCTGGGAACCGGGACAGGGCCCCCTGGGGCCAACGTCCTGACTTTC. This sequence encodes CASGSLGTGTGPPGANVLTF.